This note documents a single TCR beta chain sequence. Sequencing was performed with immunoSEQ multiplex PCR; in TCRdb, only in-frame clones are kept and a portion is missing. The table records around 70,000 clones, roughly 84% of them present only once. The sample originates from a study of blood T cell repertoires in COVID-19. About the research overall: Whether acute or convalescent, the COVID-19 samples came from the United States, Italy and Spain. Nucleic acid was either cDNA or gDNA, and it came from T cells, B-cell-depleted T cells, or PBMCs.

Germline CDR1 and CDR2: SGHDT and YYEEEE. V gave up 2 bases and J gave up 7 bases, with 13 bases separating them. This CDR3 has 15 residues. This chain uses TRBV5-6 with TRBJ1-6, with D unclear. This sequence was found in an elderly woman with active or convalescent COVID-19. Sample: peripheral blood. The DNA for the CDR3 is TGTGCCAGCAGCTTTCAGGCAACTCCGAATTCACCCCTCCACTTT. Amino acids: CASSFQATPNSPLHF.